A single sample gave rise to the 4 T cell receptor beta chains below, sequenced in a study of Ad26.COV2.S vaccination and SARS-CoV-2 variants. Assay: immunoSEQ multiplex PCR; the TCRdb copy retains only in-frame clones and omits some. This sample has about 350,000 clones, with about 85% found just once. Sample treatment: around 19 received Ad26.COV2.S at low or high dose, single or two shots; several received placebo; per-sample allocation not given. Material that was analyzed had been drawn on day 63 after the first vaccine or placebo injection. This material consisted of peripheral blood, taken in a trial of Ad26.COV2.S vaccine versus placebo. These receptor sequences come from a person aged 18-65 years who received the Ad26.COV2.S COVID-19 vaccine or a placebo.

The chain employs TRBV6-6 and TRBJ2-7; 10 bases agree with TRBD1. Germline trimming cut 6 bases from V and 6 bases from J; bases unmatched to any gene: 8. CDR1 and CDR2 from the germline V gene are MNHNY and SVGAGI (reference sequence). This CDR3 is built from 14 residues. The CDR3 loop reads CASRAGQGFGEQYF. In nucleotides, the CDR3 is TGTGCCAGCAGAGCGGGACAGGGGTTCGGCGAGCAGTACTTC.

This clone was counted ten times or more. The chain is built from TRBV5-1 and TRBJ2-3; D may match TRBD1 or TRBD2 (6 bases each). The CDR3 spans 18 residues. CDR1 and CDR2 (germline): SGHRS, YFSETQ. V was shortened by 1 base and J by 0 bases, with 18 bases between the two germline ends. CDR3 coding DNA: TGCGCCAGCAGCTTGAGAGTGGGGGGCGGAGCCAGCACAGATACGCAGTATTTT. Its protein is CASSLRVGGGASTDTQYF.

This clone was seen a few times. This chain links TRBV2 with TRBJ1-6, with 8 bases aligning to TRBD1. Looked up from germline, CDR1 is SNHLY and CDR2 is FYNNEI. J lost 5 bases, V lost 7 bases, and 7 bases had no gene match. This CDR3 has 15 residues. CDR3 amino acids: CASNRQGQDNSPLHF. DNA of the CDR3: TGTGCCAGCAATAGACAGGGGCAAGATAATTCACCCCTCCACTTT.

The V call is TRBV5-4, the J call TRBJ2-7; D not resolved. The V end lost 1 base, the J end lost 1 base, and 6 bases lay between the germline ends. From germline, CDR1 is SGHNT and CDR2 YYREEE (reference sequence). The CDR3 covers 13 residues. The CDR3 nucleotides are TGTGCCAGCAGCTTGTATGGGTCCTACGAGCAGTACTTC. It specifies CASSLYGSYEQYF.